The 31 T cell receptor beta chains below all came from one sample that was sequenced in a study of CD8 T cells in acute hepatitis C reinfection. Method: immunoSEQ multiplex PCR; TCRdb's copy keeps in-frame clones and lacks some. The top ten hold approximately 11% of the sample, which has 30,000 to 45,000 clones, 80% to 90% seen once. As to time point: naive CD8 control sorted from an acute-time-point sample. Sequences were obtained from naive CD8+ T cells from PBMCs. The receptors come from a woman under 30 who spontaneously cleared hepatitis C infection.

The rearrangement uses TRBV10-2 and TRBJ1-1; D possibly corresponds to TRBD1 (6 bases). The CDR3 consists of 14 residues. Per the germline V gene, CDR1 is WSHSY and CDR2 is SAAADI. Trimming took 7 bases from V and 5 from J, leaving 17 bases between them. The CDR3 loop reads CASKDSPLLTEAFF. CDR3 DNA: TGCGCCAGCAAGGACAGCCCTCTCCTGACTGAAGCTTTCTTT.

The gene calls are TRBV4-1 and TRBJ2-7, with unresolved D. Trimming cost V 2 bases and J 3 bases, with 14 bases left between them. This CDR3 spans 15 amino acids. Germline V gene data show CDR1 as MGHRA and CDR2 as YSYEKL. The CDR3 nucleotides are TGCGCCAGCAGCCAACTGCCGGACCGGATCTACGAGCAGTACTTC. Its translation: CASSQLPDRIYEQYF.

CDR3 in amino acids: CASRFQGRYEQYF. The CDR3 nucleotides are TGTGCCAGCAGGTTTCAGGGTCGCTACGAGCAGTACTTC. This chain connects TRBV2 to TRBJ2-7; D is possibly TRBD1 (5 bases). Per germline, CDR1 SNHLY and CDR2 FYNNEI. V lost 6 bases and J 3 bases, leaving 12 bases between the germline ends. The CDR3 spans 13 residues.

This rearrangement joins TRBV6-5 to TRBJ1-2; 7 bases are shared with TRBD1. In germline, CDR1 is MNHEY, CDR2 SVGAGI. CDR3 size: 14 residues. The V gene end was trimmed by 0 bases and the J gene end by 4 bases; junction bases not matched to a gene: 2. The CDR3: CASSYSTGLYGYTF. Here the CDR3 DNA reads TGTGCCAGCAGTTACTCGACAGGGCTCTATGGCTACACCTTC.

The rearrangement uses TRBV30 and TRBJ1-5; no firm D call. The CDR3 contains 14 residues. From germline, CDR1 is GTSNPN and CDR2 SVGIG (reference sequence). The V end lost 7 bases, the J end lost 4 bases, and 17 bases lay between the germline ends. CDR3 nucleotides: TGTGCCTTCACACTGACGGACCCAAATCAGCCCCAGCATTTT. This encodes CAFTLTDPNQPQHF.

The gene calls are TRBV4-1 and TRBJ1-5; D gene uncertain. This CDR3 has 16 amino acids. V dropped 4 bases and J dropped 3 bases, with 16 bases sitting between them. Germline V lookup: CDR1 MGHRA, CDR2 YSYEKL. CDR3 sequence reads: CASSPSGGGYNQPQHF. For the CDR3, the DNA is TGCGCCAGCAGCCCAAGTGGAGGAGGATACAATCAGCCCCAGCATTTT.

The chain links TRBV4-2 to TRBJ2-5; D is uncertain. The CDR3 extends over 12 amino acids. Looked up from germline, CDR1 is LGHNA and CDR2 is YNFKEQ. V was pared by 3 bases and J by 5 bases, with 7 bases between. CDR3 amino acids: CASSQGWETQYF. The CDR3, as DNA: TGTGCCAGCAGCCAGGGATGGGAGACCCAGTACTTC.

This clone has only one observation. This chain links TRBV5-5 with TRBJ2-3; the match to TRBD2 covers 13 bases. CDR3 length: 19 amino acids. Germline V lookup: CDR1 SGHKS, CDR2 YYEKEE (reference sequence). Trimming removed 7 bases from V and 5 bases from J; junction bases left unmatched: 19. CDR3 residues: CASGWLHPGLAGAGDTQYF. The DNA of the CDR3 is TGTGCCAGCGGTTGGTTACATCCTGGACTAGCGGGAGCGGGAGATACGCAGTATTTT.

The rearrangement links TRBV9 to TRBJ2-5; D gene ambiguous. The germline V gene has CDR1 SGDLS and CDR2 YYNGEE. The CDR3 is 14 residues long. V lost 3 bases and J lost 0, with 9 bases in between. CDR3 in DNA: TGTGCCAGCAGCGCGCAGAATTACCAAGAGACCCAGTACTTC. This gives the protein CASSAQNYQETQYF.

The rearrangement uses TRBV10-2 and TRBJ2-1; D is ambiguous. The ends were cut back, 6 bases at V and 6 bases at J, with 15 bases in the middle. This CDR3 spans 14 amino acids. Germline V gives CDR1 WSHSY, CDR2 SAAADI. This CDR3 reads CASSPPTPPNEQFF. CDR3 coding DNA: TGCGCCAGCAGCCCCCCAACCCCACCCAATGAGCAGTTCTTC.

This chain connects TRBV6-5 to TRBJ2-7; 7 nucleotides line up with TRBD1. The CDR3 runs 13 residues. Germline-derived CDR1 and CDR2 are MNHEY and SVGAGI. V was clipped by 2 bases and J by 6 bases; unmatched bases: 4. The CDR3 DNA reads TGTGCCAGCAGTTACGTGACAGGGCGCGAGCAGTACTTC. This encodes CASSYVTGREQYF.

The DNA for the CDR3 is TGTGCCAGCACCCCCGGGCCGGGCCACATTCAGTACTTC. It translates to CASTPGPGHIQYF. The V and J genes are TRBV7-2 and TRBJ2-4; D is ambiguous. Germline loops: CDR1 SGHTA, CDR2 FQGNSA. The CDR3 is 13 amino acids. Between the trimmed V and J ends, which lost 7 bases and 8 bases, there was a span of 15 bases.

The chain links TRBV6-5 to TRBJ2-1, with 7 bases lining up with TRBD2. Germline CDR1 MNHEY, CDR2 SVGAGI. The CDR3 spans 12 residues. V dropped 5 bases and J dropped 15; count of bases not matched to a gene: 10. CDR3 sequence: CASSRTSEGMFF. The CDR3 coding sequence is TGTGCCAGCAGTCGAACTAGCGAGGGAATGTTCTTC.

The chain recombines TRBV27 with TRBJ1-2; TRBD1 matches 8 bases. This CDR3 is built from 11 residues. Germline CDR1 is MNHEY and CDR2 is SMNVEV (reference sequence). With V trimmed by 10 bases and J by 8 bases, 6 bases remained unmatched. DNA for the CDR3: TGTGCCACCTCAGGGGGCCAGGGCTACACCTTC. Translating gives CATSGGQGYTF.

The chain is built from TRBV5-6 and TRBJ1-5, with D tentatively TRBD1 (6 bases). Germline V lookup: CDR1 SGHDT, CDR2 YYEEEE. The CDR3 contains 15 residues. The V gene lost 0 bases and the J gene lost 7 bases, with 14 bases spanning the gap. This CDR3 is CASSLGAGAWQPQHF. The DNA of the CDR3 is TGTGCCAGCAGCTTGGGGGCAGGGGCATGGCAGCCCCAGCATTTT. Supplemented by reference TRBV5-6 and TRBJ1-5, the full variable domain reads DAGVTQSPTHLIKTRGQQVTLRCSPKSGHDTVSWYQQALGQGPQFIFQYYEEEERQRGNFPDRFSGHQFPNYSSELNVNALLLGDSALYLCASSLGAGAWQPQHFGDGTRLSIL.

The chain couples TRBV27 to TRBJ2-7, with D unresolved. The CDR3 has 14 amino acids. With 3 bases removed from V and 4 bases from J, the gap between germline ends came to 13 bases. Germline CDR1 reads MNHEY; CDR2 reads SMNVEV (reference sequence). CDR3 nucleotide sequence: TGTGCCAGCAGTTTTAAGAGTGTAGGGTACGAGCAGTACTTC. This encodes CASSFKSVGYEQYF.

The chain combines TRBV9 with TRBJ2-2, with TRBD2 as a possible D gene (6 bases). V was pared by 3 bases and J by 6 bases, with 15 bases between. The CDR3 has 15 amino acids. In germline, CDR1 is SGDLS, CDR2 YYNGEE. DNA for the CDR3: TGTGCCAGCAGCGGGGGGACGACTAGGCCCGGGGAGCTGTTTTTT. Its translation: CASSGGTTRPGELFF. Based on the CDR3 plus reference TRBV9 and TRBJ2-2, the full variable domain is DSGVTQTPKHLITATGQRVTLRCSPRSGDLSVYWYQQSLDQGLQFLIQYYNGEERAKGNILERFSAQQFPDLHSELNLSSLELGDSALYFCASSGGTTRPGELFFGEGSRLTVL.

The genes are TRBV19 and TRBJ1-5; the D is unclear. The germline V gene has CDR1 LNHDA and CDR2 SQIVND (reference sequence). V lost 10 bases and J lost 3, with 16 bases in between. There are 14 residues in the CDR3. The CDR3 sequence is CATERGTVNQPQHF. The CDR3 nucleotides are TGTGCCACCGAGCGGGGAACAGTCAATCAGCCCCAGCATTTT.

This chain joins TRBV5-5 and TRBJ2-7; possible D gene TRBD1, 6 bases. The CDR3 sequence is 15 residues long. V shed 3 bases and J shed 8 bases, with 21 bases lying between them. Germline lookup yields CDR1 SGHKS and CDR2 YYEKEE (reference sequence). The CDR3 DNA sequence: TGTGCCAGCAGCTCCTCAGACAGGACCCTTCGGAAGCAGTACTTC. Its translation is CASSSSDRTLRKQYF.

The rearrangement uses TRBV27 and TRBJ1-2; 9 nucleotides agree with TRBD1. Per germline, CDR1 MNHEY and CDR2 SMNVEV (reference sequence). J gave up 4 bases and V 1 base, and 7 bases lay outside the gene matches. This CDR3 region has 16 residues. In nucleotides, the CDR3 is TGTGCCAGCAGTTTATATAGGACAGGGGTGGCCTATGGCTACACCTTC. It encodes CASSLYRTGVAYGYTF.

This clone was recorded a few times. The CDR3 here is CASSLAWVGPNTEAFF. The CDR3 coding sequence is TGTGCCAGCAGCTTAGCGTGGGTGGGCCCGAACACTGAAGCTTTCTTT. The rearrangement uses TRBV7-9 and TRBJ1-1, with D hard to call. Germline CDR1 SEHNR, CDR2 FQNEAQ (reference sequence). V was clipped by 0 bases and J by 1 base, with 12 bases between them. The CDR3 is 16 residues long.

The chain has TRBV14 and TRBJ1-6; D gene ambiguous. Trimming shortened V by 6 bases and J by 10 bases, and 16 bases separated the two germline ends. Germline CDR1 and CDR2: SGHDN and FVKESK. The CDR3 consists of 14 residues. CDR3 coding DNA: TGTGCCAGCAGACGTGGCTACGGGGAGTCACCCCTCCACTTT. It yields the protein CASRRGYGESPLHF.

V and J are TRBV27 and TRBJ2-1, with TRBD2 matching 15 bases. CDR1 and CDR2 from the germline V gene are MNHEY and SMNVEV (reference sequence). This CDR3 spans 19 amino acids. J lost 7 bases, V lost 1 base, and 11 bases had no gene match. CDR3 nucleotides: TGTGCCAGCAGTTTATATTGGACTAGCGGGAGGGCCCATACGAATGAGCAGTTCTTC. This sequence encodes CASSLYWTSGRAHTNEQFF.

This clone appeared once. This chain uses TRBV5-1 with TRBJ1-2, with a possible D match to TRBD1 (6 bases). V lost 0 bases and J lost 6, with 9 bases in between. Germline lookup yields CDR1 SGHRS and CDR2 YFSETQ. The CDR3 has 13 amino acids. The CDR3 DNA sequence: TGCGCCAGCAGCTTGGTTGGGACAAATGGCTACACCTTC. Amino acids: CASSLVGTNGYTF.

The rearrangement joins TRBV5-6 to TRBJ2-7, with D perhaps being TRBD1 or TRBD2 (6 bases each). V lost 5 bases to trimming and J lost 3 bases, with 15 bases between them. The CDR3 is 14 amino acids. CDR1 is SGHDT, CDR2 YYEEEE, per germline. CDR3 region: CASREGVGGYEQYF. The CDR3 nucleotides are TGTGCCAGCAGGGAGGGGGTAGGTGGCTACGAGCAGTACTTC.

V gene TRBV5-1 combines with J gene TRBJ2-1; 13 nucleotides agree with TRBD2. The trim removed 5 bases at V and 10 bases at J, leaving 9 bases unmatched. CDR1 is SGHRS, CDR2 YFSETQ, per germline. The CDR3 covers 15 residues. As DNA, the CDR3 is TGCGCCAGCAGGGAAACTAGCGGGAGGGCCGGGGAGCAGTTCTTC. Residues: CASRETSGRAGEQFF. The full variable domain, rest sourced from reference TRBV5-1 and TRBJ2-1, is KAGVTQTPRYLIKTRGQQVTLSCSPISGHRSVSWYQQTPGQGLQFLFEYFSETQRNKGNFPGRFSGRQFSNSRSEMNVSTLELGDSALYLCASRETSGRAGEQFFGPGTRLTVL.

The CDR3 loop reads CATLGLNSYEQYF. The CDR3 bases are TGTGCCACCCTGGGGCTTAACTCCTACGAGCAGTACTTC. The gene calls are TRBV2 and TRBJ2-7; D is perhaps TRBD1 (5 bases). The CDR3 loop spans 13 amino acids. Trimming left V 10 bases short and J 0 bases short, with 13 bases between. Germline V gene lookup returns CDR1 SNHLY and CDR2 FYNNEI.

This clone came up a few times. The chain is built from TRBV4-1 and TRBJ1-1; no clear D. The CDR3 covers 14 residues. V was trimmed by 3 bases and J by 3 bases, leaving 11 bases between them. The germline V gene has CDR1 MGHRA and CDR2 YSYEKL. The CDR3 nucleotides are TGCGCCAGCAGCCAGGGGTTAAGGGACACTGAAGCTTTCTTT. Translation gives CASSQGLRDTEAFF.

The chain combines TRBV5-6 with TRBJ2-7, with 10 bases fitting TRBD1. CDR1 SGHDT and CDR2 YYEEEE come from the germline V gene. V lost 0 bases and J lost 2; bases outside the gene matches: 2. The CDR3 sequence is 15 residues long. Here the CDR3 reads CASSLGGTGAYEQYF. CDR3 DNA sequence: TGTGCCAGCAGCTTGGGTGGGACAGGGGCCTACGAGCAGTACTTC.

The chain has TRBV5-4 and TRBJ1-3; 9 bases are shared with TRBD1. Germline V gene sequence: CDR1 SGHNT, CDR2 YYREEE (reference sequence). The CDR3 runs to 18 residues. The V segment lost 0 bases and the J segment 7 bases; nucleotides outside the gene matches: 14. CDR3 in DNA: TGTGCCAGCAGCTTGGGGGGACAGGGAATGCCAAAGGATAACACCATATATTTT. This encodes CASSLGGQGMPKDNTIYF.

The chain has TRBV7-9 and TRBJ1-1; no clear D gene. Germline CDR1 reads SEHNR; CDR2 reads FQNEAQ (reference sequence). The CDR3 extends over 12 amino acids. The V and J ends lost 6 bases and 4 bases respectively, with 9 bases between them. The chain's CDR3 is CASSRGGTEAFF. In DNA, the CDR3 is TGTGCCAGCAGTCGGGGTGGCACTGAAGCTTTCTTT.